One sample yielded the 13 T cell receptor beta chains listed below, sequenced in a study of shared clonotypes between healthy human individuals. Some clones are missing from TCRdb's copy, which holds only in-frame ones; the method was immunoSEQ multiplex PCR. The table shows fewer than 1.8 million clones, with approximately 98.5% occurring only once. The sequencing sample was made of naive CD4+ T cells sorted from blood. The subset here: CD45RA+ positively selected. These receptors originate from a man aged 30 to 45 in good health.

CDR3: CASSFPNSGTDTQYF. The CDR3 DNA reads TGTGCCAGCAGCTTCCCGAATTCAGGAACAGATACGCAGTATTTT. The chain joins TRBV5-6 to TRBJ2-3; D is ambiguous. The CDR3 is made up of 15 amino acids. Trimming took 2 bases from V and 3 from J, leaving 13 bases between them. Germline V gene data show CDR1 as SGHDT and CDR2 as YYEEEE.

CDR3 sequence reads: CASSLVFSVRVSSQETQYF. The DNA of the CDR3 is TGTGCCAGCAGCTTAGTTTTTTCTGTACGGGTATCTTCCCAAGAGACCCAGTACTTC. The chain combines TRBV7-2 with TRBJ2-5, with D uncertain. This CDR3 comprises 19 residues. V lost 1 base to trimming and J lost 1 base, with 22 bases between them. CDR1 is SGHTA, CDR2 FQGNSA, per germline.

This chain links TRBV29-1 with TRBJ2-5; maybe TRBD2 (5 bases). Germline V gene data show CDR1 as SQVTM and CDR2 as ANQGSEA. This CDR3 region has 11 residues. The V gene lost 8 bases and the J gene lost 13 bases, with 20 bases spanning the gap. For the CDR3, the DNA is TGCAGCCTGCTGACGGGCGCGGGTGTGTACTTC. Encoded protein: CSLLTGAGVYF.

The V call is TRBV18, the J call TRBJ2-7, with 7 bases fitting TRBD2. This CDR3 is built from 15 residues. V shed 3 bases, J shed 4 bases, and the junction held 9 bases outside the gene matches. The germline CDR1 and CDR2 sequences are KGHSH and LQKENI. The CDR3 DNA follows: TGTGCCAGCTCACCCCCAAGTCTAGCGGAATACGAGCAGTACTTC. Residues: CASSPPSLAEYEQYF.

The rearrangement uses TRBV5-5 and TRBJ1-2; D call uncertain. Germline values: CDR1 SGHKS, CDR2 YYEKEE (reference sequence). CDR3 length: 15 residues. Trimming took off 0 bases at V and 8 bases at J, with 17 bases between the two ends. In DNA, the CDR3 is TGTGCCAGCAGCTTGGAAGTTCTAACGCTTCAGGGCTACACCTTC. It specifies CASSLEVLTLQGYTF.

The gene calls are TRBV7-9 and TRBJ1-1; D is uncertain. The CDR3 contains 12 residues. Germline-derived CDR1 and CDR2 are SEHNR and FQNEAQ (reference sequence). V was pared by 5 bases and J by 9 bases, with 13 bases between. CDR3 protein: CASSLDWGKAFF. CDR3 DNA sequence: TGTGCCAGCAGCCTTGACTGGGGTAAAGCTTTCTTT.

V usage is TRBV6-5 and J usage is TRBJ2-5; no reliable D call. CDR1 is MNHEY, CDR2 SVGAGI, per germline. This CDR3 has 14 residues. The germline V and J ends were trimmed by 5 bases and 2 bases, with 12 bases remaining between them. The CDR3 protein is CASSPSVLQETQYF. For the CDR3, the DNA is TGTGCCAGCAGTCCGTCGGTGTTGCAAGAGACCCAGTACTTC.

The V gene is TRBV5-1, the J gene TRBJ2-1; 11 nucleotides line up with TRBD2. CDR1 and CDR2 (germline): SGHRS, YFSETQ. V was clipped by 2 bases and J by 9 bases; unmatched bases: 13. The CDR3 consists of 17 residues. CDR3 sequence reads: CASSFLAGGPIPSEQFF. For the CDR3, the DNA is TGCGCCAGCAGCTTCCTAGCGGGAGGTCCTATTCCCTCTGAGCAGTTCTTC.

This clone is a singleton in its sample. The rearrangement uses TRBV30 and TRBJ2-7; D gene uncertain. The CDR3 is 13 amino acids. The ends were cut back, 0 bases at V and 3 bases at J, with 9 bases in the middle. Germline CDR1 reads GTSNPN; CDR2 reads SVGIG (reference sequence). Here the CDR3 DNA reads TGTGCCTGGAGTGTAAGATTGGTCTACGAGCAGTACTTC. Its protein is CAWSVRLVYEQYF.

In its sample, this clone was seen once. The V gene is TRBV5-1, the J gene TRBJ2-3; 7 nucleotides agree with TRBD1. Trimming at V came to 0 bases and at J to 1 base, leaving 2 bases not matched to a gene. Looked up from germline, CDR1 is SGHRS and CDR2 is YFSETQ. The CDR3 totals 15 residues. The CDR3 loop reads CASSLEGAGTDTQYF. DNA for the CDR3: TGCGCCAGCAGCTTGGAGGGGGCTGGCACAGATACGCAGTATTTT.

CDR3 protein: CASRPGQGLGHEQFF. The CDR3 DNA reads TGCGCCAGCAGGCCGGGACAGGGCCTAGGGCATGAGCAGTTCTTC. The V and J genes are TRBV5-1 and TRBJ2-1, with 9 bases fitting TRBD1. Germline V lookup: CDR1 SGHRS, CDR2 YFSETQ. Trimming took 5 bases from V and 8 from J; bases not matched to a gene: 11. The CDR3 totals 15 residues.

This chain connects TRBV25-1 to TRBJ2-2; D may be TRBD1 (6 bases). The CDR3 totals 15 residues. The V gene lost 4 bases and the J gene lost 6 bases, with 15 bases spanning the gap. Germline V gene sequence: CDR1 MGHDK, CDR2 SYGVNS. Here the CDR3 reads CASSVHGQFAGELFF. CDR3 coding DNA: TGTGCCAGCAGTGTCCACGGACAGTTTGCCGGGGAGCTGTTTTTT.

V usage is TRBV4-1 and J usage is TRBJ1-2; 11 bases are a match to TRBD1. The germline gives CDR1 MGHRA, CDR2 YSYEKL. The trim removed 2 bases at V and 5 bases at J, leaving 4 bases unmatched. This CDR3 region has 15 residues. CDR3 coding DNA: TGCGCCAGCAGCCAACCGGGACAGGGGGGATATGGCTACACCTTC. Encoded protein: CASSQPGQGGYGYTF.